This T cell receptor (beta chain) emerged from a study of Ad26.COV2.S vaccination and SARS-CoV-2 variants (dated by TCRdb to the early 2020s). With respect to the entire study: Donors in the vaccine arm were drawn from COV1001, a phase I-IIa trial of Ad26.COV2.S in healthy adults that was multicentre, randomized, double-blind and placebo-controlled. Ad26.COV2.S was administered intramuscularly at 5 x 10^10 or 1 x 10^11 viral particles, either as a single shot or as two shots given 56 days apart. Sequencing of the TCRbeta repertoire served to evaluate the specificity and breadth of SARS-CoV-2-reactive T cell receptors following Ad26.COV2.S vaccination. The TCR-sequenced set comprised about 30 samples: some 19 Ad26.COV2.S vaccine recipients, 5 placebo recipients and 8 SARS-CoV-2 convalescent individuals. Participants in the trial were split at random into five groups of five each, receiving low-dose or high-dose Ad26.COV2.S once or twice, or else placebo on both occasions. Blinding of investigators to trial group allocation was maintained during experiments and outcome assessment.

The sample's treatment or condition label is to be understood as: roughly 18 received Ad26.COV2.S at low or high dose, single or two shots; roughly five received placebo; per-sample allocation not given. Repertoires of vaccine and placebo recipients were sequenced from samples taken on day 63 after the first injection. In Cohort 1b, 20 to 25 adults aged 18-55 years were enrolled at a single site in Boston, USA, between 29 July and 7 August 2020. Ad26.COV2.S was a replication-incompetent adenovirus type 26 vector that expressed a prefusion-stabilized SARS-CoV-2 spike protein derived from the original Wuhan strain. The full study reports these points: According to the authors, total T cell responses may have been underestimated by the TCR breadth and depth analyses. Substantial breadth of spike-specific CD8+ and CD4+ T cell responses was reported after vaccination. Compared with placebo recipients, Ad26.COV2.S recipients showed higher spike-specific TCR breadth (P = 0.0014). Vaccine and placebo recipients had comparable non-spike TCR breadth, which fits with the vaccine containing only spike. The study was not powered to compare responses between vaccine doses or regimens.

A word on this clone: The specificity of this receptor is unknown. There are no base qualities to consult, and no much larger clone falls within one base.

The immunoSEQ Assay was used to sequence TCRbeta CDR3 regions. After extraction, genomic DNA underwent amplification by bias-controlled multiplex PCR, followed by high-throughput sequencing. In the original analysis: To quantify the absolute abundance of every unique TCRbeta CDR3 region, sequences were collapsed and filtered. T cell fraction was estimated by normalizing TCRbeta template counts to usable DNA, with usable DNA measured through amplification of reference genes found in all nucleated cells. Repertoire TCRs were annotated as SARS-CoV-2-specific by exact matching of V gene, CDR3 amino acid sequence and J gene to a known reactive TCR set. MIRA supplied the reference SARS-CoV-2 TCR set, which was filtered for enrichment in COVID-19-positive ImmuneCODE repertoires so that public or cross-reactive TCRs were removed. Using the MIRA antigens, annotated TCRs were further analysed by specific ORF or by position within an ORF. Depth was the summed frequency of annotated unique rearrangements, while breadth was defined as annotated unique rearrangements over total unique productive rearrangements. TCR breadth was compared between groups using two-sided Wilcoxon rank-sum tests. This immuneACCESS table, as held by TCRdb, lists in-frame sequences with V and J called but not all clones. Of the missing ones, under half trace to an unresolved V gene in checked studies; the others have no known cause. V and J calls and clone size are as listed in that table; D and trimming were resolved from the DNA. This sample lists roughly 460,000 clones; 89% were detected once. The top ten clonotypes cover 1.5% to 2% of the sample.

The V end loses 4 bases and the J end loses 3 bases, and a stretch of 8 bases separates them. Via the germline V gene (reference sequence), CDR1 is LNHDA and CDR2 SQIVND. The CDR3 covers 13 residues, taking in both the cysteine and the phenylalanine. CDR3 DNA is the only sequence kept; it has 39 bases, read in frame from the first base. This clonotype originated in a person aged 18 to 65 who received the Ad26.COV2.S COVID-19 vaccine or a placebo. Rearrangement joined TRBV19 to TRBJ2-3; TRBD2 is a weak D gene call, 6 bases matching. The material sequenced was peripheral blood, taken in a trial of Ad26.COV2.S vaccine versus placebo. The DNA sequence is given as TGTGCCAGTAGTAGCGGGAATACAGATACGCAGTATTTT. This gives the protein CASSSGNTDTQYF.